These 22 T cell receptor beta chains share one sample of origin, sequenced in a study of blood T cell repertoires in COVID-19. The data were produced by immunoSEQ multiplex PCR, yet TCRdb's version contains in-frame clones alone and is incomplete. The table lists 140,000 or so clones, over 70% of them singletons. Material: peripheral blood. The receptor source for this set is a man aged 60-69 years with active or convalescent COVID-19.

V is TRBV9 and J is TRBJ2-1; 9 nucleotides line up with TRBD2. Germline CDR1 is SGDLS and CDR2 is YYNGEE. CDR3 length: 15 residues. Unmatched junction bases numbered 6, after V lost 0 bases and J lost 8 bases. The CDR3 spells CASSVGGGRADEQFF. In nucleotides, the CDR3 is TGTGCCAGCAGCGTAGGAGGCGGGAGGGCCGATGAGCAGTTCTTC.

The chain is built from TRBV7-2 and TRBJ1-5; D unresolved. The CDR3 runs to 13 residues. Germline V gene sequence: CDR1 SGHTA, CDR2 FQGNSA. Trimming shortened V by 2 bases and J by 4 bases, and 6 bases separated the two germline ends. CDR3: CASSLIANQPQHF. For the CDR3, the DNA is TGTGCCAGCAGCTTAATTGCGAATCAGCCCCAGCATTTT.

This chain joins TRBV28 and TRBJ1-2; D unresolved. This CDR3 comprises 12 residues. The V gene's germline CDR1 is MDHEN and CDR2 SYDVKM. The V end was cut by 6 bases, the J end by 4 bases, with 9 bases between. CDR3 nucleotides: TGTGCCAGCAGCCCTACCACCTATGGCTACACCTTC. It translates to CASSPTTYGYTF.

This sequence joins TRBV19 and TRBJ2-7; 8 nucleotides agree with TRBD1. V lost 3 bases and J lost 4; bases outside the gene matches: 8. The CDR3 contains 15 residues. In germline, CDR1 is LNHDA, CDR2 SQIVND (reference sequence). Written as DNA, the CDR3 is TGTGCCAGTAGTATCTTGGACAGGGCGGGTTACGAGCAGTACTTC. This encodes CASSILDRAGYEQYF.

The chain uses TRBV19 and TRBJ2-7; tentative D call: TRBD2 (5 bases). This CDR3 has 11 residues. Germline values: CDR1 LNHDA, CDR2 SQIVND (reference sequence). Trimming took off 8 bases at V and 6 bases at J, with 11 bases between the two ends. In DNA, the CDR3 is TGTGCCAGTTCCGGACGGGGCGAGCAGTACTTC. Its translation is CASSGRGEQYF.

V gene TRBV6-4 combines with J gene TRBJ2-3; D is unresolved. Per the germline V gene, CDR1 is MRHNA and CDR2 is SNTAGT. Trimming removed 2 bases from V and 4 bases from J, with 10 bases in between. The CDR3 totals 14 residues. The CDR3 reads CASSDVGSPDTQYF. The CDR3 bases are TGTGCCAGCAGTGACGTAGGTAGCCCAGATACGCAGTATTTT.

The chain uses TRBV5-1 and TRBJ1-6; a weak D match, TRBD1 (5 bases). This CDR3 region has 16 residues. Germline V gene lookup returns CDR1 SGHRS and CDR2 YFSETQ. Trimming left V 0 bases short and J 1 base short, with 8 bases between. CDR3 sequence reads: CASSLEGNSYNSPLHF. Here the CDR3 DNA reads TGCGCCAGCAGCTTGGAGGGGAATTCCTATAATTCACCCCTCCACTTT.

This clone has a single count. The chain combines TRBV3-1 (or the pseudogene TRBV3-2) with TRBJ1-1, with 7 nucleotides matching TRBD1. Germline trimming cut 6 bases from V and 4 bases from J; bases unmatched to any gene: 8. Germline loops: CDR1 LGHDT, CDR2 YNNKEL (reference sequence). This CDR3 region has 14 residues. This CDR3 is CASRHSQGLTEAFF. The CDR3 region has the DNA TGTGCCAGCAGGCACTCACAGGGGCTCACTGAAGCTTTCTTT.

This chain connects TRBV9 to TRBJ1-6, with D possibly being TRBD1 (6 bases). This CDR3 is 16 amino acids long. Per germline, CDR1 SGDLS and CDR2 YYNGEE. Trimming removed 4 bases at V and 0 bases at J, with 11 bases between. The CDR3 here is CASSPGHSSYNSPLHF. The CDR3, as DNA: TGTGCCAGCAGCCCGGGACACAGCTCCTATAATTCACCCCTCCACTTT.

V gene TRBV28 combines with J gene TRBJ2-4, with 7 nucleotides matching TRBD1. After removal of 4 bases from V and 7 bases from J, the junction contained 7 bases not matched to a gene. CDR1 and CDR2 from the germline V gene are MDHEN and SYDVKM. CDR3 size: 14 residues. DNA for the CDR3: TGTGCCAGCAGTTCCATGACAGGGAAGAACATTCAGTACTTC. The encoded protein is CASSSMTGKNIQYF.

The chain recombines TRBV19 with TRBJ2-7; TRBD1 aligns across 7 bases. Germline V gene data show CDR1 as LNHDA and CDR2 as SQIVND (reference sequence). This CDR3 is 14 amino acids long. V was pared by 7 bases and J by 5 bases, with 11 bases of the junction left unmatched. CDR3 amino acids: CASTIGYRGNEQYF. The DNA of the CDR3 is TGTGCCAGTACCATAGGTTACAGGGGAAACGAGCAGTACTTC.

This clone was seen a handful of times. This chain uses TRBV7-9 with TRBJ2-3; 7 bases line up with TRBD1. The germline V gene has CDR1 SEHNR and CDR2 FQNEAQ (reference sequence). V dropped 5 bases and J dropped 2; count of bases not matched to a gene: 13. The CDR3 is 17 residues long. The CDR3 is CASSPMGGRGSTDTQYF. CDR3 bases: TGTGCCAGCAGCCCCATGGGCGGCAGGGGGTCCACAGATACGCAGTATTTT.

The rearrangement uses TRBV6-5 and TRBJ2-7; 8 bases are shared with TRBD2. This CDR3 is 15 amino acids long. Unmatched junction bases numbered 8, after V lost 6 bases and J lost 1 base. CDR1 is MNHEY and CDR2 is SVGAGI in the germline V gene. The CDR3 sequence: CASRGIGGRSYEQYF. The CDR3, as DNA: TGTGCCAGCAGGGGGATTGGCGGGAGGTCCTACGAGCAGTACTTC.

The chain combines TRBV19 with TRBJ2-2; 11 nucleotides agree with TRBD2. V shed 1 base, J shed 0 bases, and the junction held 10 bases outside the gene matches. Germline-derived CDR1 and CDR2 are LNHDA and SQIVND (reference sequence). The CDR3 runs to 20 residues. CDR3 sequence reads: CASSIGQGSSGRANTGELFF. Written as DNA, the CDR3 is TGTGCCAGTAGTATAGGACAGGGAAGTAGCGGGAGGGCGAACACCGGGGAGCTGTTTTTT.

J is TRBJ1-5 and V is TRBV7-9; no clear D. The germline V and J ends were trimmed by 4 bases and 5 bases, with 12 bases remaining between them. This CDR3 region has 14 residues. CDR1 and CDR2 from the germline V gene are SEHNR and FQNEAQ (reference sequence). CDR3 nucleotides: TGTGCCAGCAGCTACCCCGAGGAGGATCAGCCCCAGCATTTT. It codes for CASSYPEEDQPQHF.

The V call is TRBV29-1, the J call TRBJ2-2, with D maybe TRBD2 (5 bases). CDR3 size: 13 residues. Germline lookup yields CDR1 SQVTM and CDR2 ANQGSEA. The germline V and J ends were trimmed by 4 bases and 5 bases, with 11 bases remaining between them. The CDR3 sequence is CSVVAGATGELFF. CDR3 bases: TGCAGCGTTGTGGCGGGTGCGACCGGGGAGCTGTTTTTT.

The CDR3 protein is CASSPLAGNQYEQYF. DNA for the CDR3: TGTGCCAGCTCACCTCTAGCGGGGAACCAGTACGAGCAGTACTTC. This rearrangement joins TRBV18 to TRBJ2-7; 9 bases map to TRBD2. The CDR3 has 15 amino acids. Germline CDR1 is KGHSH and CDR2 is LQKENI. V shed 3 bases, J shed 4 bases, and the junction held 7 bases outside the gene matches.

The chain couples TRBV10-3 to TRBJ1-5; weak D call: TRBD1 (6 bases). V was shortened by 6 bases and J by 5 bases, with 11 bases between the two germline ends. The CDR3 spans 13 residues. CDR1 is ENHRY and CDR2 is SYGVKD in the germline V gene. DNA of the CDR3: TGTGCCATCAGCCAGGGGACGGATCAGCCCCAGCATTTT. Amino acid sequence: CAISQGTDQPQHF.

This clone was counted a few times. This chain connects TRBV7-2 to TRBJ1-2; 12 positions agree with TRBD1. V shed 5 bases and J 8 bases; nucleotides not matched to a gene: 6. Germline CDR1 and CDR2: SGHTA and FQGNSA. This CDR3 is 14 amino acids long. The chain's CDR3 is CASSNRDRGQGYTF. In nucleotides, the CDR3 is TGTGCCAGCAGCAACCGGGACAGGGGGCAAGGCTACACCTTC.

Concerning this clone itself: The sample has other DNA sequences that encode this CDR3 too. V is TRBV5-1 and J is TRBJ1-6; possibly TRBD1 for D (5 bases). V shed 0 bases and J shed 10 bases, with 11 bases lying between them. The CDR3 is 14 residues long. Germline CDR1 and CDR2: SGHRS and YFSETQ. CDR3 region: CASSLGQGGSPLHF. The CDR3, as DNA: TGCGCCAGCAGCTTGGGCCAGGGCGGCTCACCCCTCCACTTT.

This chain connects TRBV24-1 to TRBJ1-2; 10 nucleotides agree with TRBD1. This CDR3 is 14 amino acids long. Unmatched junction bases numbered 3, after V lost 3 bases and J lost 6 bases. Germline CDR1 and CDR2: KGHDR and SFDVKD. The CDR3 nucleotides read TGTGCCACCAGTGATACCGGGACAGGGGATGGCTACACCTTC. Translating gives CATSDTGTGDGYTF.

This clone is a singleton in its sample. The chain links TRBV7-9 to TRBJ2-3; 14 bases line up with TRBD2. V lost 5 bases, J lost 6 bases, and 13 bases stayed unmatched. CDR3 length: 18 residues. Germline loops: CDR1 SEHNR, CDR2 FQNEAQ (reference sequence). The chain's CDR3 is CASSPNPGLAGVGDTQYF. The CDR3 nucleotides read TGTGCCAGCAGCCCAAACCCGGGACTAGCGGGAGTGGGGGATACGCAGTATTTT.